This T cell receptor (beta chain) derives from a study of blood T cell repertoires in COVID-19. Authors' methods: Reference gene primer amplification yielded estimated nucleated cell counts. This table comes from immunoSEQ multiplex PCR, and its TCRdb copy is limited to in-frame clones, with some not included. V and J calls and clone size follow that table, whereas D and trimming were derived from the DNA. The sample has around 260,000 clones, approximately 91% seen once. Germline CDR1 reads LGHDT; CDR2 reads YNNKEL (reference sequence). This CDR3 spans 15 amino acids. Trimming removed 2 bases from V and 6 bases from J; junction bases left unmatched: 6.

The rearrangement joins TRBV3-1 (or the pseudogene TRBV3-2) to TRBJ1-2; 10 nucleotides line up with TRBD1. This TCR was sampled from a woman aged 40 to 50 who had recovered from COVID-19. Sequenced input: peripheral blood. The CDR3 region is CASSQHTGTGDGYTF. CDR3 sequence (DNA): TGTGCCAGCAGCCAACATACTGGGACAGGGGATGGCTACACCTTC.